Listed here are 16 T cell receptor beta chains from one sample, sequenced in a study of STAT5B mutations in CD4+ large granular lymphocyte leukemia. Assay used: immunoSEQ multiplex PCR; TCRdb lists only in-frame clones, some missing. The sample has about 30,000 clones, just under 75% seen once. Sequenced sample: CD4+ T cells from blood buffy coats. The receptors shown here come from a human donor in good health.

The gene calls are TRBV10-3 and TRBJ2-7; 9 bases map to TRBD2. The CDR3 loop spans 15 amino acids. The germline CDR1 and CDR2 sequences are ENHRY and SYGVKD. V was pared by 6 bases and J by 6 bases, with 12 bases of the junction left unmatched. The CDR3 nucleotides read TGTGCCATCAGCCCGGACCGGCGGGAGGGCCCCGAGCAGTACTTC. It translates to CAISPDRREGPEQYF.

The chain has TRBV15 and TRBJ1-2, with a possible D match to TRBD1 (6 bases). Germline V CDR1 and CDR2: LNHNV, YYDKDF (reference sequence). The CDR3 sequence is 15 residues long. V was trimmed by 0 bases and J by 6 bases, leaving 14 bases between them. Written as DNA, the CDR3 is TGTGCCACCAGCAGAGATTTGGGCAGGGGTGATGGCTACACCTTC. Translated: CATSRDLGRGDGYTF. Complete variable domain (other parts from reference TRBV15 and TRBJ1-2): DAMVIQNPRYQVTQFGKPVTLSCSQTLNHNVMYWYQQKSSQAPKLLFHYYDKDFNNEADTPDNFQSRRPNTSFCFLDIRSPGLGDTAMYLCATSRDLGRGDGYTFGSGTRLTVV.

This clone was found once. The chain recombines TRBV6-1 with TRBJ1-4; D perhaps matches TRBD1 (5 bases). Germline values: CDR1 MNHNS, CDR2 SASEGT. The CDR3 covers 14 residues. The V gene lost 6 bases and the J gene lost 8 bases, with 16 bases spanning the gap. CDR3 sequence (DNA): TGTGCCAGCAGCCAACCGGACATACAAGAAAAACTGTTTTTT. It codes for CASSQPDIQEKLFF.

The genes are TRBV10-2 and TRBJ1-2; D is unresolved. Germline lookup yields CDR1 WSHSY and CDR2 SAAADI. There are 13 residues in the CDR3. V lost 2 bases, J lost 1 base, and 5 bases lay in between. CDR3 bases: TGCGCCAGCAGTGAGAACAATAACTATGGCTACACCTTC. It is translated as CASSENNNYGYTF.

The CDR3 spells CASSPLGLGSGANVLTF. The CDR3 nucleotides are TGTGCCAGCTCGCCCTTGGGACTTGGCTCTGGGGCCAACGTCCTGACTTTC. The chain links TRBV18 to TRBJ2-6; the D gene is possibly TRBD2 (6 bases). V lost 6 bases and J lost 0, with 15 bases in between. This CDR3 has 17 residues. Germline assignment: CDR1 KGHSH and CDR2 LQKENI.

The chain couples TRBV5-6 to TRBJ2-7, with 9 nucleotides matching TRBD1. The V gene's germline CDR1 is SGHDT and CDR2 YYEEEE. The CDR3 is 14 residues long. The V segment lost 1 base and the J segment 4 bases; nucleotides outside the gene matches: 3. CDR3 in DNA: TGTGCCAGCAGCTTGCGGGACAGGGTATACGAGCAGTACTTC. Translation: CASSLRDRVYEQYF.

The rearrangement uses TRBV5-6 and TRBJ1-4, with a weak D call TRBD1 (5 bases). Trimming took off 4 bases at V and 4 bases at J, with 17 bases between the two ends. The germline CDR1 and CDR2 sequences are SGHDT and YYEEEE. The CDR3 is 16 residues long. CDR3 amino acids: CASSPETGRLNEKLFF. The CDR3 DNA sequence: TGTGCCAGCAGCCCAGAAACGGGACGGCTTAATGAAAAACTGTTTTTT. Complete variable domain (other parts from reference TRBV5-6 and TRBJ1-4): DAGVTQSPTHLIKTRGQQVTLRCSPKSGHDTVSWYQQALGQGPQFIFQYYEEEERQRGNFPDRFSGHQFPNYSSELNVNALLLGDSALYLCASSPETGRLNEKLFFGSGTQLSVL.

V is TRBV6-1 and J is TRBJ2-3; possible D gene TRBD1, 5 bases. The CDR3 consists of 13 residues. Germline loops: CDR1 MNHNS, CDR2 SASEGT. The V end was cut by 4 bases, the J end by 9 bases, with 14 bases between. The CDR3 DNA follows: TGTGCCAGCAGTGGGTCCCTTTACAGGACGCAGTATTTT. Encoded protein: CASSGSLYRTQYF.

The chain carries TRBV11-2 and TRBJ1-5, with D perhaps TRBD1 (5 bases). This CDR3 has 13 amino acids. CDR1 and CDR2 (germline): SGHAT, FQNNGV. The ends were cut back, 3 bases at V and 5 bases at J, with 8 bases in the middle. CDR3 bases: TGTGCCAGCAGCTTGGGACTTTATCAGCCCCAGCATTTT. Protein sequence: CASSLGLYQPQHF.

The chain uses TRBV7-2 and TRBJ2-5; either TRBD1 or TRBD2 may fit D (5 bases each). Trimming took off 6 bases at V and 9 bases at J, with 20 bases between the two ends. CDR3 length: 14 amino acids. The germline gives CDR1 SGHTA, CDR2 FQGNSA. The CDR3 here is CASRLTRDAWAQYF. CDR3 bases: TGTGCCAGCAGACTCACCCGGGACGCATGGGCCCAGTACTTC.

The chain carries TRBV19 and TRBJ2-1; 9 bases map to TRBD2. This CDR3 comprises 20 residues. Trimming at V came to 4 bases and at J to 7 bases, leaving 23 bases not matched to a gene. Germline V gene data show CDR1 as LNHDA and CDR2 as SQIVND (reference sequence). CDR3 coding DNA: TGTGCCAGTAGTACGCCCCTGAGGGCGGGAGGGCCTTGGGTCCGAAATGAGCAGTTCTTC. Its protein product is CASSTPLRAGGPWVRNEQFF.

The CDR3 DNA sequence: TGTGCCAGCAGTGGTTTGACGGCCCAGTACTTC. Translating gives CASSGLTAQYF. The chain has TRBV21-1 and TRBJ2-5. TRBV21-1 is listed as a pseudogene. The length of the CDR3 is 11 residues.

V is TRBV18 and J is TRBJ2-7; 7 bases agree with TRBD1. The CDR3 spans 14 residues. Germline CDR1 and CDR2: KGHSH and LQKENI. V lost 3 bases, J lost 3 bases, and 5 bases stayed unmatched. CDR3 sequence: CASSPGTANYEQYF. Written as DNA, the CDR3 is TGTGCCAGCTCACCGGGGACAGCAAACTACGAGCAGTACTTC.

The chain uses TRBV10-3 and TRBJ1-5; maybe TRBD1 (5 bases). V lost 4 bases and J 0 bases, leaving 7 bases between the germline ends. Germline loops: CDR1 ENHRY, CDR2 SYGVKD. This CDR3 spans 14 amino acids. The CDR3: CAISVQGSNQPQHF. The CDR3 DNA sequence: TGTGCCATCAGTGTGCAGGGTAGCAATCAGCCCCAGCATTTT.

The chain links TRBV7-9 to TRBJ2-2; 9 bases are a match to TRBD2. Germline V gene lookup returns CDR1 SEHNR and CDR2 FQNEAQ (reference sequence). V shed 4 bases and J 1 base; nucleotides not matched to a gene: 7. This CDR3 has 17 amino acids. The CDR3 protein is CASSSTGTSKNTGELFF. The CDR3 DNA follows: TGTGCCAGCAGCTCAACCGGGACTAGCAAGAACACCGGGGAGCTGTTTTTT.

As to this clone: Its ends do not fully match the called genes, so a read error is possible. The rearrangement uses TRBV6-1 and TRBJ1-5; possibly TRBD1 for D (5 bases). The germline gives CDR1 MNHNS, CDR2 SASEGT. This CDR3 has 15 amino acids. CDR3 sequence reads: CASSEAGQGITNGYF. The CDR3 coding sequence is TGTGCCAGCAGTGAAGCGGGGCAGGGAATAACTAACGGGTATTTT.